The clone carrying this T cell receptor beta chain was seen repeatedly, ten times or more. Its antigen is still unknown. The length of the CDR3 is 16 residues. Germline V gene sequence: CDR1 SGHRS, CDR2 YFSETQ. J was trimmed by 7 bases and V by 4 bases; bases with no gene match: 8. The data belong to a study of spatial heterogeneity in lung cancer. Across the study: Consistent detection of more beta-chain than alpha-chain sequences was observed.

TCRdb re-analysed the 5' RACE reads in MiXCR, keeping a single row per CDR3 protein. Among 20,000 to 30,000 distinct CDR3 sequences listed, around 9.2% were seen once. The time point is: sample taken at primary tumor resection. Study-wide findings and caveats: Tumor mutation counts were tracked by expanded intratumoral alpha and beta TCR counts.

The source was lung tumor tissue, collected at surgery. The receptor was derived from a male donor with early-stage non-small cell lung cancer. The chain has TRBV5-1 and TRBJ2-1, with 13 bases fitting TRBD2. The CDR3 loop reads CASSPPGLAGVNEQFF. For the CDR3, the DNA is TGCGCCAGCAGCCCTCCCGGACTAGCGGGAGTGAATGAGCAGTTCTTC.